The entry below describes one T cell receptor beta chain. This clonotype is medium-sized (0.01 to 0.1%) in terms of sample share. It has no known antigen specificity. Base qualities are missing; no much larger clone stands one base away. This record belongs to a study of spatial heterogeneity in lung cancer (dated by TCRdb to between 2017 and 2020). Concerning the study at large: Beta-chain transcripts were consistently detected in greater numbers than alpha-chain transcripts, which likely reflects a higher abundance of beta-chain transcripts. At surgery, 200 to 250 tumor regions, fewer than 85 matched nontumor lung samples and 56 PBMC samples were TCR-sequenced for both alpha and beta chains. The study linked features of the TCR repertoire to counts of nonsynonymous mutations, which were determined by whole-exome sequencing of tumor tissue. The study quantitatively compared TCR alpha and beta repertoires across multiple tumor regions, matched nontumor lung and blood in non-small cell lung cancer. In the raw uncorrected reads, each unique combination of TCR and UMI appeared on average more than ten times. In tumor regions, TCR transcript counts showed a strong correlation with a T cell transcriptional module score from matched bulk RNA-seq. The investigation overall reported the following: Estimated TCR-seq coverage of tumor T cells was only roughly 7% for alpha chains and about 14% for beta chains. The tumor nonsynonymous mutation count correlated with the number of expanded intratumoral alpha and beta TCRs. Confirming at a functional level the hypothesis that regional TCRs recognize regional mutations was considered to require additional single-cell paired TCR alpha and beta sequencing. Counts of ubiquitous and regional expanded TCRs were found to correlate with counts of ubiquitous and regional nonsynonymous mutations, respectively.

What the time point label conveys for this sample: sample taken at primary tumor resection. The donors were about 65 patients from the lung TRACERx cohort who had early-stage, untreated non-small cell lung cancer. TCR sequencing used whole RNA extracted from tumor and nontumor lung tissue, or from cryopreserved PBMC samples, without cell sorting. Only patients for whom sufficient RNA was available from at least two tumor regions were selected for TCR sequencing. Tumor and adjacent nontumor lung specimens were reviewed by a lung pathologist before selection. Library prep was done by 5' RACE. The instrument given in TCRdb is NextSeq 500. In the TCR library protocol, a unique molecular identifier was attached to each TCR cDNA molecule so that PCR and sequencing errors could be corrected. The published analysis was carried out like this. Decombinator tools were used for TCR identification, UMI-based error correction and CDR3 extraction. TCRs above a frequency of 2 per 1,000, corresponding to the top 1% of the tumor frequency distribution, were defined as expanded. Expanded tumor TCRs statistically deemed absent (corrected P<0.05) from at least one tumor region were classed as regional, and all other expanded tumor TCRs were classed as ubiquitous. Rényi diversity was computed with the R vegan package after subsampling each repertoire 100 times to 5,000 TCRs. CDR3 similarity networks were constructed using string-kernel similarity of amino acid triplets, with links drawn between CDR3s whose pairwise similarity was above 0.82. TCRdb handled the public reads itself, with Q25 trimming in fastp and clone calling in MiXCR, and kept productive beta chains. Duplicate CDR3 protein sequences are folded into a single record with the most common DNA and genes. TCRdb, rather than the study authors, made the V and J calls. Recorded for this sample are 9,500 or so distinct CDR3 sequences; less than 15% of them occurred a single time. Jointly, the top ten make up 10% of the sample.

The junction carries 2 bases between V and J, which are trimmed by 2 bases and 0 bases respectively. The CDR3 has 13 amino acids, counting the end cysteine and phenylalanine. The only DNA kept is the CDR3, 39 bases in frame from the first base. Per the germline V gene, MNHNS is the CDR1 and SASEGT is the CDR2. The origin of this receptor is a male donor with early-stage non-small cell lung cancer. Recombination connected TRBV6-1 to TRBJ1-5; a confident D gene designation cannot be given. The specimen comprised lung tumor tissue, sampled at surgery. The CDR3 reads CASSEHSNQPQHF. The DNA is as follows: TGTGCCAGCAGTGAACATAGCAATCAGCCCCAGCATTTT.